This entry is about one T cell receptor (beta chain). Clones were sequenced by immunoSEQ multiplex PCR, and TCRdb holds only the in-frame ones, with some missing. This table has roughly 700,000 clones, about 89% appearing once. This sample stems from a study of Ad26.COV2.S vaccination and SARS-CoV-2 variants. The treatment is: roughly 20 received Ad26.COV2.S at low or high dose, single or two shots; about 5 received placebo; per-sample allocation not given. Sampling occurred on day 63 after the first vaccine or placebo injection. The CDR3 length is 15 residues. V was cut by 1 base and J by 6 bases, with 15 bases left in between. From germline, CDR1 is SSHAT and CDR2 FNYEAQ (reference sequence).

The sequence was obtained from a person between 18 and 65 years old who received the Ad26.COV2.S COVID-19 vaccine or a placebo. This material consisted of peripheral blood, taken in a trial of Ad26.COV2.S vaccine versus placebo. V gene TRBV7-7 combines with J gene TRBJ2-5; D might be TRBD2 (5 bases). The CDR3 nucleotides are TGTGCCAGCAGCTTAGGGCAAGCGGAGTCAAAGACCCAGTACTTC. Its protein is CASSLGQAESKTQYF.